The table lists the clone carrying this T cell receptor (beta chain) with many counts. TCR beta VDJ and CDR3 were profiled, and genomic DNA was the template. TCRdb recomputed calls from the reads with MiXCR, one row per CDR3 protein. The table includes some 220,000 distinct CDR3 sequences, around 32% detected once. This sample was included in a study of CD8+CD57+ T cells in acquired aplastic anemia. The wider study: Sorted CD4+ and CD8+ cells gave a mean 3.2 ug DNA, range roughly 0.2 to 27.4 ug. Researchers reported that healthy donors averaged roughly 10 million reads for CD4+ cells.

Germline V gives CDR1 KGHDR, CDR2 SFDVKD. V was shortened by 8 bases and J by 4 bases, with 11 bases between the two germline ends. The CDR3 is made up of 13 amino acids. This sequence was found in a human donor in good health, serving as a control. The sequencing sample was made of sorted CD4+, CD8+, or CD8+CD57+ T cells (not recorded which) from PBMCs. The rearrangement joins TRBV24-1 to TRBJ1-5; D unclear. The CDR3 loop reads CATNSTGNQPQHF. Here the CDR3 DNA reads TGTGCCACCAATTCGACGGGAAATCAGCCCCAGCATTTT.